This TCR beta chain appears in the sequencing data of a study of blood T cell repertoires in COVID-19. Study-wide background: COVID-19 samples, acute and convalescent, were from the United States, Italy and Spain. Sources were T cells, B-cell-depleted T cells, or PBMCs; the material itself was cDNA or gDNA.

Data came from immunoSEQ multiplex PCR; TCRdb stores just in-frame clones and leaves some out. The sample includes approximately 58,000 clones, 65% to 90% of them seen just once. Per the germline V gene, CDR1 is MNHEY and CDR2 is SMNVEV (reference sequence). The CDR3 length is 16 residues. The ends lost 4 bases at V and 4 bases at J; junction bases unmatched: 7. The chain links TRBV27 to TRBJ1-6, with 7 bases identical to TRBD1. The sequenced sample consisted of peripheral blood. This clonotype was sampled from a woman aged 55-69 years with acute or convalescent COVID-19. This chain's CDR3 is CASSSQGVSYNSPLHF. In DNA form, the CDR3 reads TGTGCCAGCAGTTCTCAGGGGGTCTCTTATAATTCACCCCTCCACTTT.